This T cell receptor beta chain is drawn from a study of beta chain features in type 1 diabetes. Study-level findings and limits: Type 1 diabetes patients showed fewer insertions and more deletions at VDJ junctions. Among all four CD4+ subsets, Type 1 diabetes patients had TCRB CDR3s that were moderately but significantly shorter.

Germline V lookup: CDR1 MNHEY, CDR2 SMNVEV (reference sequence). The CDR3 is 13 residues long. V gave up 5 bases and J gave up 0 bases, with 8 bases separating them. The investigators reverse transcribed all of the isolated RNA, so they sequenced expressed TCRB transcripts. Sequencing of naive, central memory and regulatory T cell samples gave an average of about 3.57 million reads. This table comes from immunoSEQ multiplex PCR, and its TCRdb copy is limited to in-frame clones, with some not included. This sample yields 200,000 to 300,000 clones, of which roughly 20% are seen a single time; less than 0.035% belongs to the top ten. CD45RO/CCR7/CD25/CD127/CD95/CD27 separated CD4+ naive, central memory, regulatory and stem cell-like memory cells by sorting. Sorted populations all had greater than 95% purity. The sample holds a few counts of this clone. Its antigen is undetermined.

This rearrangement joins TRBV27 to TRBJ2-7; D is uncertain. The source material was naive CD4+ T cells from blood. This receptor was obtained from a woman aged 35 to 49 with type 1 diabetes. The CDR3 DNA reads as TGTGCCAGCAGTCCAGGCAGCTCCTACGAGCAGTACTTC. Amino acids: CASSPGSSYEQYF.